This T cell receptor (beta chain) was recovered during a study of blood T cell repertoires in COVID-19. At the level of the study: Acute and convalescent COVID-19 specimens originated in the United States, Italy and Spain. PBMCs, B-cell-depleted T cells, or T cells provided the cDNA or gDNA that made up the material.

The J segment lost 0 bases and the V segment lost 3 bases, leaving 11 bases of the junction unmatched. The CDR3 consists of 18 residues. Germline CDR1 is MGHDK and CDR2 is SYGVNS. In the source study's methods: It was from reference gene primer amplification that nucleated cell counts were estimated. The protocol was immunoSEQ multiplex PCR, while the TCRdb copy is restricted to in-frame clones and leaves out a portion. V and J calls and clone size are as listed in that table; D and trimming were resolved from the DNA. The sample consists of 98,000 or so clones, about two thirds of them appearing once.

The sequenced sample was peripheral blood. The receptor was isolated from a middle-aged woman with acute or convalescent COVID-19. The rearrangement uses TRBV25-1 and TRBJ2-3; TRBD1 agrees at 8 bases. In DNA form, the CDR3 reads TGTGCCAGCAGTGATCTCCAACACCAGGGGGCTAGCACAGATACGCAGTATTTT. Its translation: CASSDLQHQGASTDTQYF. Looking up the rest from reference TRBV25-1 and TRBJ2-3 gives the full variable domain: EADIYQTPRYLVIGTGKKITLECSQTMGHDKMYWYQQDPGMELHLIHYSYGVNSTEKGDLSSESTVSRIRTEHFPLTLESARPSHTSQYLCASSDLQHQGASTDTQYFGPGTRLTVL.